Below are 18 T cell receptor beta chains sequenced from a single sample in a study of T cells in Graves' hyperthyroidism and ophthalmopathy. Amplification targeted TCR beta CDR3 regions from RNA transcripts. The HTBI primer set drove a first-round RT-PCR of the TCR CDR3. TCRdb recomputed calls from the multiplex PCR reads with MiXCR, one row per CDR3 protein. The sample carries around 350,000 distinct CDR3 sequences, about 15% recorded once. The sample was blood. The receptors were gathered from a woman aged 25 to 39 with Graves' ophthalmopathy.

In its sample, this clonotype was seen many times. In DNA, the CDR3 is TGCAGTGCTAGAGGGACAGGGGGCGAGCTGTCCCAGTACTTC. Translation: CSARGTGGELSQYF. The V and J genes are TRBV20-1 and TRBJ2-5; 11 bases align to TRBD1. Trimming took 1 base from V and 9 from J; bases not matched to a gene: 7. CDR1 and CDR2 from the germline V gene are DFQATT and SNEGSKA (reference sequence). The CDR3 contains 14 residues.

This clonotype was seen many times. V is TRBV28 and J is TRBJ2-3, with 10 bases that match TRBD2. Looked up from germline, CDR1 is MDHEN and CDR2 is SYDVKM. V shed 3 bases, J shed 2 bases, and the junction held 11 bases outside the gene matches. The CDR3 extends over 18 amino acids. CDR3 bases: TGTGCCAGCAGTTTTATTTTGGGAACTAGCGGGAACACAGATACGCAGTATTTT. This sequence encodes CASSFILGTSGNTDTQYF. Full variable domain (outside the CDR3, taken from reference TRBV28 and TRBJ2-3): DVKVTQSSRYLVKRTGEKVFLECVQDMDHENMFWYRQDPGLGLRLIYFSYDVKMKEKGDIPEGYSVSREKKERFSLILESASTNQTSMYLCASSFILGTSGNTDTQYFGPGTRLTVL.

The table lists this clonotype with a few counts. The chain carries TRBV27 and TRBJ1-2; TRBD1 matches at 8 bases. CDR3 length: 15 amino acids. Germline V gene sequence: CDR1 MNHEY, CDR2 SMNVEV (reference sequence). With V trimmed by 5 bases and J by 4 bases, 9 bases remained unmatched. The CDR3: CASSGLTGAGYGYTF. Here the CDR3 DNA reads TGTGCCAGCAGTGGACTGACAGGGGCGGGCTATGGCTACACCTTC.

This clonotype showed up many times. The chain joins TRBV20-1 to TRBJ1-5; tentative D call: TRBD1 (5 bases). The V gene lost 5 bases and the J gene lost 4 bases, with 15 bases spanning the gap. CDR1 DFQATT and CDR2 SNEGSKA come from the germline V gene (reference sequence). The CDR3 is made up of 14 amino acids. DNA for the CDR3: TGCAGTGCTTCCGGGAGAAGGGGTAATCAGCCCCAGCATTTT. Translating it yields CSASGRRGNQPQHF.

Only a few counts were recorded for this clonotype. The chain joins TRBV27 to TRBJ2-3; 9 bases are a match to TRBD1. With 4 bases clipped from V and 2 bases from J, the junction kept 4 bases outside the gene matches. The CDR3 extends over 15 amino acids. Germline V gene sequence: CDR1 MNHEY, CDR2 SMNVEV (reference sequence). For the CDR3, the DNA is TGTGCCAGCAGTTCACCACAGGGGGCCACAGATACGCAGTATTTT. As protein: CASSSPQGATDTQYF.

The rearrangement uses TRBV2 and TRBJ2-3, with TRBD2 identical over 13 bases. Per germline, CDR1 SNHLY and CDR2 FYNNEI. This CDR3 spans 17 amino acids. Germline trimming cut 4 bases from V and 2 bases from J; bases unmatched to any gene: 6. The CDR3 here is CASSGRLAGGLTDTQYF. CDR3 sequence (DNA): TGTGCCAGCAGTGGTCGACTAGCGGGGGGACTCACAGATACGCAGTATTTT.

This clonotype was counted only a few times. The chain uses TRBV15 and TRBJ2-3; 14 bases are a match to TRBD2. The germline gives CDR1 LNHNV, CDR2 YYDKDF (reference sequence). This CDR3 contains 20 residues. V shed 3 bases and J 2 bases; nucleotides not matched to a gene: 13. As DNA, the CDR3 is TGTGCCACCAGCAGTGGAGGGACTAGCGGGGGTGAAGCTTACACAGATACGCAGTATTTT. Translated, it gives CATSSGGTSGGEAYTDTQYF.

At least ten counts were recorded for this clonotype. V usage is TRBV11-3 and J usage is TRBJ2-1, with a weak D call TRBD1 (6 bases). V dropped 4 bases and J dropped 9 bases, with 13 bases sitting between them. The CDR3 consists of 13 residues. The germline gives CDR1 SGHNT, CDR2 YENEEA. DNA for the CDR3: TGTGCCAGCAGCTACTATCGACAGGTTGAGCAGTTCTTC. Its protein product is CASSYYRQVEQFF.

The table lists this clonotype with many counts. Here the CDR3 reads CSATDPGKAPQHF. The CDR3, as DNA: TGCAGTGCTACCGATCCAGGGAAGGCGCCCCAGCATTTT. The J gene is TRBJ1-5, the V gene TRBV20-1, with D maybe TRBD1 (5 bases). The CDR3 is 13 amino acids. CDR1 and CDR2 from the germline V gene are DFQATT and SNEGSKA (reference sequence). V was shortened by 4 bases and J by 9 bases, with 16 bases between the two germline ends.

V gene TRBV19 combines with J gene TRBJ1-1, with 7 bases matching TRBD1. CDR3 length equals 13 residues. Trimming removed 0 bases from V and 8 bases from J; junction bases left unmatched: 3. Germline CDR1 and CDR2: LNHDA and SQIVND (reference sequence). DNA for the CDR3: TGTGCCAGTAGTATAGAACAGGGGACCGAAGCTTTCTTT. It specifies CASSIEQGTEAFF.

This clonotype has at least ten counts. V is TRBV30 and J is TRBJ2-3, with D perhaps matching TRBD1 or TRBD2 (6 bases each). This CDR3 region has 13 residues. Germline V gene sequence: CDR1 GTSNPN, CDR2 SVGIG (reference sequence). Trimming took 8 bases from V and 2 from J, leaving 14 bases between them. The CDR3: CARTWGATDTQYF. In nucleotides, the CDR3 is TGTGCCCGTACATGGGGGGCCACAGATACGCAGTATTTT.

Ten or more counts support this clonotype. CDR3 protein: CASSLQPDLNTEAFF. CDR3 nucleotide sequence: TGTGCCAGCAGCTTACAACCGGACCTGAACACTGAAGCTTTCTTT. This chain links TRBV7-3 with TRBJ1-1; no clear D. Trimming stripped 2 bases from V and 0 bases from J, with 10 bases between. Germline CDR1 reads SGHTA; CDR2 reads FQGTGA. CDR3 size: 15 residues.

This clonotype came up a few times. The V call is TRBV14, the J call TRBJ1-1; maybe TRBD1 (6 bases). In germline, CDR1 is SGHDN, CDR2 FVKESK. V gave up 4 bases and J gave up 3 bases, with 18 bases separating them. The CDR3 is made up of 16 amino acids. CDR3 loop: CASSPPTWGADTEAFF. The CDR3 DNA reads TGTGCCAGCAGCCCACCAACGTGGGGGGCTGACACTGAAGCTTTCTTT.

This clonotype has a count of ten or more. This chain links TRBV13 with TRBJ1-2, with D unclear. V was clipped by 10 bases and J by 2 bases, with 17 bases between them. There are 14 residues in the CDR3. CDR1 is PRHDT and CDR2 is FYEKMQ in the germline V gene (reference sequence). In DNA, the CDR3 is TGTGCCATTCCGACCCTATCAAAAAACTATGGCTACACCTTC. Its translation: CAIPTLSKNYGYTF.

The chain joins TRBV29-1 to TRBJ1-1; D is undetermined. The CDR3 runs 9 residues. Germline CDR1 reads SQVTM; CDR2 reads ANQGSEA. Trimming pared 5 bases from V and 4 bases from J, leaving 2 bases between. CDR3 protein: CSVSTEAFF. CDR3 nucleotides: TGCAGCGTTTCCACTGAAGCTTTCTTT.

With respect to this clonotype: This CDR3 fails to terminate in the conserved phenylalanine or tryptophan, so it likely reflects a read error. This chain connects TRBV28 to TRBJ1-5; 9 nucleotides line up with TRBD1. Germline CDR1 MDHEN, CDR2 SYDVKM. The CDR3 runs to 17 residues. CDR3 region: CATSLGTGLQRNQPQHL. CDR3 bases: TGTGCCACCAGTTTAGGGACAGGGCTGCAACGCAATCAGCCCCAGCATCTT.

This clonotype appeared a few times. The chain joins TRBV5-6 to TRBJ1-1; 7 nucleotides match TRBD1. This CDR3 region has 16 residues. The J segment lost 3 bases and the V segment lost 6 bases, leaving 14 bases of the junction unmatched. Germline lookup yields CDR1 SGHDT and CDR2 YYEEEE. The CDR3 nucleotides read TGTGCCAGCAAGGGAAACAGGGGTCTCGAATACACTGAAGCTTTCTTT. Protein: CASKGNRGLEYTEAFF.

A few counts support this clonotype. The chain joins TRBV18 to TRBJ1-2; no definite D call. CDR1 is KGHSH, CDR2 LQKENI, per germline. Trimming removed 3 bases from V and 2 bases from J, with 7 bases in between. The CDR3 is made up of 13 amino acids. CDR3 bases: TGTGCCAGCTCACCGTCTCAAAACTATGGCTACACCTTC. It yields the protein CASSPSQNYGYTF.